Listed here are 32 T cell receptor beta chains from one sample, sequenced in a study of T cell responses to AZD1222 COVID-19 vaccine. Clones were sequenced by immunoSEQ multiplex PCR, and TCRdb holds only the in-frame ones, with some missing. The top ten hold 5% to 6% of the sample, which has 130,000 or so clones, less than 95% seen once. Material: peripheral blood, obtained on day 0 of AZD1222 vaccination. These receptors were taken from an adult in good health.

The chain combines TRBV15 with TRBJ1-6; 8 bases are shared with TRBD1. Germline assignment: CDR1 LNHNV and CDR2 YYDKDF (reference sequence). J gave up 0 bases and V 2 bases, and 0 bases lay outside the gene matches. The CDR3 is 16 amino acids. This chain's CDR3 is CATSRQGASYNSPLHF. CDR3 DNA sequence: TGTGCCACCAGCAGACAGGGGGCCTCCTATAATTCACCCCTCCACTTT.

V usage is TRBV2 and J usage is TRBJ1-5; TRBD1 might be the D (5 bases). V lost 7 bases, J lost 5 bases, and 15 bases lay in between. The germline V gene encodes CDR1 SNHLY and CDR2 FYNNEI. The CDR3 has 14 residues. CDR3 region: CASTAGSGYQPQHF. CDR3 sequence (DNA): TGTGCCAGCACGGCGGGGTCAGGGTATCAGCCCCAGCATTTT.

This clone occurred once. The CDR3 loop is CASSSPLAGPRDEQFF. The CDR3, as DNA: TGTGCCAGCAGCTCCCCACTAGCGGGACCTCGGGATGAGCAGTTCTTC. This rearrangement joins TRBV7-9 to TRBJ2-1, with 10 bases matching TRBD2. V lost 4 bases, J lost 8 bases, and 11 bases stayed unmatched. Germline V lookup: CDR1 SEHNR, CDR2 FQNEAQ (reference sequence). The CDR3 length is 16 residues.

This clone was picked up one time. The chain employs TRBV9 and TRBJ2-7, with TRBD2 identical over 8 bases. Losses at the gene ends were 0 bases for V and 2 bases for J; bases not matched to a gene: 4. This CDR3 comprises 15 residues. Looked up from germline, CDR1 is SGDLS and CDR2 is YYNGEE. CDR3 protein: CASSVDGREAYEQYF. Written as DNA, the CDR3 is TGTGCCAGCAGCGTAGATGGGCGGGAGGCCTACGAGCAGTACTTC.

The chain carries TRBV18 and TRBJ1-4; 7 bases match TRBD1. V was pared by 8 bases and J by 13 bases, with 13 bases of the junction left unmatched. The CDR3 runs 13 residues. Germline V lookup: CDR1 KGHSH, CDR2 LQKENI. This CDR3 reads CASTRTGLESLFF. As DNA, the CDR3 is TGTGCCAGCACGCGGACAGGCCTCGAATCACTGTTTTTT.

This chain uses TRBV2 with TRBJ2-1; no clear D gene. The CDR3 runs to 8 residues. Germline V CDR1 and CDR2: SNHLY, FYNNEI. Trimming left V 3 bases short and J 12 bases short, with 0 bases between. The CDR3 protein is CASSEQFF. The CDR3 DNA follows: TGTGCCAGCAGTGAGCAGTTCTTC. The whole variable domain, filled in from reference TRBV2 and TRBJ2-1, reads EPEVTQTPSHQVTQMGQEVILRCVPISNHLYFYWYRQILGQKVEFLVSFYNNEISEKSEIFDDQFSVERPDGSNFTLKIRSTKLEDSAMYFCASSEQFFGPGTRLTVL.

This sequence joins TRBV19 and TRBJ1-2, with 9 bases matching TRBD1. Trimming took 9 bases from V and 2 from J; bases not matched to a gene: 7. CDR1 and CDR2 from the germline V gene are LNHDA and SQIVND (reference sequence). This CDR3 region has 14 residues. The CDR3 nucleotides read TGTGCCAGCCACATCGGGACAGGGAACTATGGCTACACCTTC. It codes for CASHIGTGNYGYTF.

This clone was observed once. The CDR3 bases are TGTGCCAGTAGTATAGGGGCCATGAACACTGAAGCTTTCTTT. This sequence encodes CASSIGAMNTEAFF. The V gene is TRBV19, the J gene TRBJ1-1; D is undetermined. The CDR3 is 14 amino acids. In germline, CDR1 is LNHDA, CDR2 SQIVND (reference sequence). Trimming stripped 1 base from V and 0 bases from J, with 6 bases between. The full variable domain, rest sourced from reference TRBV19 and TRBJ1-1, is DGGITQSPKYLFRKEGQNVTLSCEQNLNHDAMYWYRQDPGQGLRLIYYSQIVNDFQKGDIAEGYSVSREKKESFPLTVTSAQKNPTAFYLCASSIGAMNTEAFFGQGTRLTVV.

The V and J genes are TRBV6-5 and TRBJ1-1; 7 nucleotides match TRBD1. CDR1 is MNHEY and CDR2 is SVGAGI in the germline V gene. The V gene end was trimmed by 4 bases and the J gene end by 11 bases; junction bases not matched to a gene: 13. This CDR3 is built from 14 residues. CDR3 in amino acids: CASSWDSDILRAFF. The CDR3 coding sequence is TGTGCCAGCAGTTGGGACAGCGACATCCTCCGGGCTTTCTTT.

The gene calls are TRBV19 and TRBJ1-5, with TRBD1 matching 10 bases. J gave up 2 bases and V 8 bases, and 15 bases lay outside the gene matches. This CDR3 is built from 18 residues. Germline V lookup: CDR1 LNHDA, CDR2 SQIVND (reference sequence). The CDR3 protein is CASGRTGGQGYGNQPQHF. The CDR3 bases are TGTGCCAGTGGGAGGACAGGGGGTCAGGGTTATGGCAATCAGCCCCAGCATTTT.

The chain couples TRBV19 to TRBJ2-7; D gene uncertain. V was clipped by 5 bases and J by 5 bases, with 19 bases between them. CDR3 size: 15 residues. In germline, CDR1 is LNHDA, CDR2 SQIVND (reference sequence). The CDR3 region is CASSLAGRMVDEQYF. CDR3 nucleotides: TGTGCCAGTAGTCTGGCAGGTCGAATGGTAGACGAGCAGTACTTC.

J is TRBJ1-5 and V is TRBV15; D might be TRBD1 (6 bases). The CDR3 loop spans 16 amino acids. Trimming removed 4 bases from V and 4 bases from J, with 17 bases in between. Germline V lookup: CDR1 LNHNV, CDR2 YYDKDF (reference sequence). The CDR3 spells CATSTVTGAMNQPQHF. CDR3 in DNA: TGTGCCACCAGCACCGTGACAGGAGCAATGAATCAGCCCCAGCATTTT.

This clone was recorded only once. The V gene is TRBV6-5, the J gene TRBJ2-5; D could derive from TRBD1 or TRBD2 (6 bases each). Germline CDR1 is MNHEY and CDR2 is SVGAGI. With 7 bases removed from V and 3 bases from J, the gap between germline ends came to 15 bases. The CDR3 covers 14 residues. CDR3 sequence (DNA): TGTGCCAGCACCAAGGGGGGACTTAAAGAGACCCAGTACTTC. This encodes CASTKGGLKETQYF.

The J gene is TRBJ1-4, the V gene TRBV5-4; tentative D call: TRBD1 (5 bases). Germline CDR1 is SGHNT and CDR2 is YYREEE (reference sequence). Trimming stripped 4 bases from V and 6 bases from J, with 13 bases between. The CDR3 is 14 residues long. In DNA, the CDR3 is TGTGCCAGCAGCCCGGGGCAGTTTGATGAAAAACTGTTTTTT. This codes for CASSPGQFDEKLFF. The full variable domain, its missing parts supplied by reference TRBV5-4 and TRBJ1-4, is ETGVTQSPTHLIKTRGQQVTLRCSSQSGHNTVSWYQQALGQGPQFIFQYYREEENGRGNFPPRFSGLQFPNYSSELNVNALELDDSALYLCASSPGQFDEKLFFGSGTQLSVL.

This clone was observed once. V is TRBV19 and J is TRBJ1-1; the D is unclear. CDR3 length: 14 residues. The germline V and J ends were trimmed by 3 bases and 5 bases, with 13 bases remaining between them. Germline lookup yields CDR1 LNHDA and CDR2 SQIVND (reference sequence). The CDR3 loop reads CASSINSRGTEAFF. CDR3 DNA: TGTGCCAGTAGTATTAATTCGAGAGGGACTGAAGCTTTCTTT. Full variable domain (outside the CDR3, taken from reference TRBV19 and TRBJ1-1): DGGITQSPKYLFRKEGQNVTLSCEQNLNHDAMYWYRQDPGQGLRLIYYSQIVNDFQKGDIAEGYSVSREKKESFPLTVTSAQKNPTAFYLCASSINSRGTEAFFGQGTRLTVV.

The chain couples TRBV5-1 to TRBJ2-3; the match to TRBD2 covers 9 bases. V trimming: 9 bases; J trimming: 5 bases; junction bases outside the gene matches: 7. Germline V CDR1 and CDR2: SGHRS, YFSETQ. The CDR3 length is 13 residues. Written as DNA, the CDR3 is TGCGCCACGGGGGTAGCGGGAGAAGATACGCAGTATTTT. Translated, it gives CATGVAGEDTQYF. Full variable domain (remainder filled in from reference TRBV5-1 and TRBJ2-3): KAGVTQTPRYLIKTRGQQVTLSCSPISGHRSVSWYQQTPGQGLQFLFEYFSETQRNKGNFPGRFSGRQFSNSRSEMNVSTLELGDSALYLCATGVAGEDTQYFGPGTRLTVL.

This sequence joins TRBV7-3 and TRBJ2-1, with TRBD1 as a possible D gene (7 bases). Looked up from germline, CDR1 is SGHTA and CDR2 is FQGTGA. The CDR3 sequence is 18 residues long. V gave up 5 bases and J gave up 7 bases, with 27 bases separating them. CDR3 coding DNA: TGTGCCAGCAGCCCGGGGGACAGAGGGGCGACGACGTGGAATGAGCAGTTCTTC. This encodes CASSPGDRGATTWNEQFF.

V and J are TRBV6-5 and TRBJ2-7; 13 bases fit TRBD2. V was clipped by 4 bases and J by 0 bases; unmatched bases: 0. CDR1 MNHEY and CDR2 SVGAGI come from the germline V gene. The CDR3 is 15 amino acids. The CDR3 bases are TGTGCCAGCAGTTGGACTAGCGGGAGCTCCTACGAGCAGTACTTC. This translates into CASSWTSGSSYEQYF.

The rearrangement links TRBV2 to TRBJ2-7; D gene ambiguous. CDR1 is SNHLY and CDR2 is FYNNEI in the germline V gene. This CDR3 spans 12 amino acids. V lost 0 bases and J 3 bases, leaving 3 bases between the germline ends. The DNA of the CDR3 is TGTGCCAGCAGTGAAGCGGACTACGAGCAGTACTTC. Translation gives CASSEADYEQYF.

This sequence joins TRBV29-1 and TRBJ2-7; 10 bases line up with TRBD1. Trimming removed 5 bases from V and 3 bases from J; junction bases left unmatched: 13. From germline, CDR1 is SQVTM and CDR2 ANQGSEA. The CDR3 loop spans 16 amino acids. In DNA, the CDR3 is TGCAGCGTTCAGCAAGACTACCGGGACAGGGGCTACGAGCAGTACTTC. This translates into CSVQQDYRDRGYEQYF.

This chain connects TRBV28 to TRBJ1-2; 9 positions agree with TRBD1. The germline gives CDR1 MDHEN, CDR2 SYDVKM. This CDR3 contains 14 residues. V lost 4 bases to trimming and J lost 4 bases; unmatched junction nucleotides: 4. CDR3 sequence (DNA): TGTGCCAGCAGTTCCGGACAGGGGTTCTATGGCTACACCTTC. It specifies CASSSGQGFYGYTF.

The chain is built from TRBV15 and TRBJ1-1; D gene unclear. This CDR3 is built from 14 residues. Trimming took 0 bases from V and 8 from J, leaving 13 bases between them. Germline V gene lookup returns CDR1 LNHNV and CDR2 YYDKDF (reference sequence). CDR3 DNA: TGTGCCACCAGCAGAGAAGGCAGCCTGCTCGAAGCTTTCTTT. Its protein product is CATSREGSLLEAFF.

This clone came up once. The rearrangement joins TRBV6-2 or TRBV6-3 to TRBJ1-1; D is perhaps TRBD1 (5 bases). Looked up from germline, CDR1 is MNHEY and CDR2 is SVGEGT. The CDR3 spans 13 residues. V lost 5 bases and J lost 7, with 14 bases in between. CDR3 region: CASSPGGGFEAFF. As DNA, the CDR3 is TGTGCCAGCAGTCCCGGGGGTGGTTTTGAAGCTTTCTTT.

This clone showed up just once. V and J are TRBV5-1 and TRBJ2-4; 8 nucleotides align to TRBD1. The CDR3 length is 14 residues. Trimming cost V 4 bases and J 6 bases; bases outside gene matches: 6. The germline V gene has CDR1 SGHRS and CDR2 YFSETQ. The CDR3 reads CASSPGQGGNIQYF. The CDR3 DNA reads as TGCGCCAGCAGCCCTGGACAGGGTGGAAACATTCAGTACTTC.

The chain couples TRBV6-5 to TRBJ2-1; D is ambiguous. Trimming took 2 bases from V and 5 from J, leaving 13 bases between them. The CDR3 spans 15 residues. From germline, CDR1 is MNHEY and CDR2 SVGAGI. The CDR3 sequence: CASSYPGTVNNEQFF. DNA of the CDR3: TGTGCCAGCAGTTACCCCGGAACTGTGAACAATGAGCAGTTCTTC.

This clone has a single count. The CDR3, as DNA: TGCGCCAGCAGCTTGGCCGGGAGTCTCGAGCAGTACTTC. Translated, it gives CASSLAGSLEQYF. The rearrangement joins TRBV5-1 to TRBJ2-7; D is possibly TRBD2 (6 bases). Trimming stripped 0 bases from V and 6 bases from J, with 10 bases between. CDR1 is SGHRS and CDR2 is YFSETQ in the germline V gene. The CDR3 loop spans 13 amino acids. Based on the CDR3 plus reference TRBV5-1 and TRBJ2-7, the full variable domain is KAGVTQTPRYLIKTRGQQVTLSCSPISGHRSVSWYQQTPGQGLQFLFEYFSETQRNKGNFPGRFSGRQFSNSRSEMNVSTLELGDSALYLCASSLAGSLEQYFGPGTRLTVT.

The genes are TRBV15 and TRBJ1-2; D might be TRBD1 (6 bases). The germline gives CDR1 LNHNV, CDR2 YYDKDF (reference sequence). The CDR3 spans 14 residues. Trimming took 0 bases from V and 8 from J, leaving 13 bases between them. This chain's CDR3 is CATSREGFGGGYTF. The CDR3 DNA is TGTGCCACCAGCAGAGAGGGATTCGGGGGCGGCTACACCTTC.

The chain uses TRBV12-5 and TRBJ2-3; tentative D call: TRBD2 (5 bases). Per germline, CDR1 LGHNT and CDR2 FRNRAP. The V gene lost 3 bases and the J gene lost 7 bases, with 17 bases spanning the gap. The CDR3 covers 15 residues. The chain's CDR3 is CASGFQSLAWYTQYF. Written as DNA, the CDR3 is TGTGCTAGTGGTTTTCAATCCCTAGCTTGGTATACGCAGTATTTT.

V and J are TRBV27 and TRBJ1-1; 7 bases map to TRBD1. CDR3 length equals 16 residues. Germline trimming cut 5 bases from V and 4 bases from J; bases unmatched to any gene: 13. Looked up from germline, CDR1 is MNHEY and CDR2 is SMNVEV (reference sequence). CDR3 DNA: TGTGCCAGCAGTACTAACAGGGGAAGTATAGGCACTGAAGCTTTCTTT. It codes for CASSTNRGSIGTEAFF.

The V gene is TRBV30, the J gene TRBJ2-5, with a weak D call TRBD1 (6 bases). The CDR3 totals 15 residues. Germline V gives CDR1 GTSNPN, CDR2 SVGIG (reference sequence). The V and J ends lost 5 bases and 7 bases respectively, with 23 bases between them. In DNA form, the CDR3 reads TGTGCCTGGGGATTCTATACAGGGAAATTGGGGACCCAGTACTTC. Translation: CAWGFYTGKLGTQYF.

The chain has TRBV10-3 and TRBJ1-1, with TRBD1 matching 7 bases. After removal of 9 bases from V and 1 base from J, the junction contained 5 bases not matched to a gene. Germline CDR1 and CDR2: ENHRY and SYGVKD. This CDR3 has 13 residues. CDR3 protein: CAISGTENTEAFF. CDR3 nucleotide sequence: TGTGCCATTTCCGGGACAGAGAACACTGAAGCTTTCTTT.

The chain uses TRBV6-5 and TRBJ1-5, with 8 bases that match TRBD1. Germline CDR1 MNHEY, CDR2 SVGAGI. The CDR3 is 15 residues long. V lost 6 bases to trimming and J lost 3 bases; unmatched junction nucleotides: 7. This CDR3 is CASSQTGAPNQPQHF. The CDR3 DNA follows: TGTGCCAGCAGCCAGACAGGGGCGCCCAATCAGCCCCAGCATTTT.